The sequence of this TCR beta chain was determined in a study of CD8+CD57+ T cells in acquired aplastic anemia. Both TCR beta VDJ combination and CDR3 sequence profiling were carried out. Genomic DNA was the template for this profiling. TCRdb ran MiXCR on the reads and lists one entry per CDR3 protein. Altogether 350,000 to 450,000 distinct CDR3 sequences are present, 60% to 80% being singletons, with the ten largest covering approximately 4%. This clonotype was detected many times. The sequence derives from a human donor in good health, serving as a control. Specimen: sorted CD4+, CD8+, or CD8+CD57+ T cells (not recorded which) from PBMCs.

As DNA, the CDR3 is TGCAGTGCTTCTAGGACAGGAAATTCACCCCTCCACTTT. This gives the protein CSASRTGNSPLHF. V usage is TRBV20-1 and J usage is TRBJ1-6; 7 nucleotides agree with TRBD1. J lost 7 bases, V lost 5 bases, and 5 bases had no gene match. In germline, CDR1 is DFQATT, CDR2 SNEGSKA (reference sequence). The CDR3 sequence is 13 residues long.